Below are 24 T cell receptor beta chains sequenced from a single sample in a study of regulatory T cells in long-lasting Graves disease. Indicated time point: persistent/refractory GD, antithyroid drugs over 5 years with positive TRAb. Extracted RNA from PBMCs served as the source of the TCR library. CDR3 regions were amplified by Arm-PCR using iRepertoire HTBI primers to build TCR beta libraries. TCRdb reprocessed the multiplex PCR reads via MiXCR and lists one record per CDR3 protein. The sample carries roughly 700,000 distinct CDR3 sequences, around 30% recorded once. The sample here was peripheral blood mononuclear cells (PBMCs), taken when the disease was refractory, from a patient treated with antithyroid drugs. These TCRs come from a female donor with Graves disease.

This sequence joins TRBV27 and TRBJ1-1, with 7 positions matching TRBD1. V was pared by 5 bases and J by 1 base, with 10 bases of the junction left unmatched. CDR3 length: 16 residues. In germline, CDR1 is MNHEY, CDR2 SMNVEV (reference sequence). Here the CDR3 DNA reads TGTGCCAGCAGTGCCTACAGGGGAGGGAGGAACACTGAAGCTTTCTTT. The encoded protein is CASSAYRGGRNTEAFF.

This clonotype was observed a handful of times. V usage is TRBV11-2 and J usage is TRBJ2-5; D call uncertain. The CDR3 is made up of 15 amino acids. Trimming left V 5 bases short and J 0 bases short, with 13 bases between. The germline gives CDR1 SGHAT, CDR2 FQNNGV. In nucleotides, the CDR3 is TGTGCCAGCAGCCGCGGACCCAACGACCAAGAGACCCAGTACTTC. Encoded protein: CASSRGPNDQETQYF. The entire variable domain, with the rest obtained from reference TRBV11-2 and TRBJ2-5, is as follows: EAGVAQSPRYKIIEKRQSVAFWCNPISGHATLYWYQQILGQGPKLLIQFQNNGVVDDSQLPKDRFSAERLKGVDSTLKIQPAKLEDSAVYLCASSRGPNDQETQYFGPGTRLLVL.

The CDR3 region has the DNA TGTGCCAGCAAGAGGGAGCGCGAGCAGTACTTC. This sequence encodes CASKREREQYF. The chain couples TRBV12-3 or TRBV12-4 to TRBJ2-7, with D possibly matching TRBD2 (5 bases). CDR3 size: 11 residues. V gave up 7 bases and J gave up 6 bases, with 10 bases separating them.

This clonotype was found a few times. V usage is TRBV15 and J usage is TRBJ1-2; possibly TRBD1 for D (5 bases). The germline V gene has CDR1 LNHNV and CDR2 YYDKDF (reference sequence). The CDR3 has 14 amino acids. The V and J ends lost 0 bases and 6 bases respectively, with 11 bases between them. DNA for the CDR3: TGTGCCACCAGCAGAGATGGGGGGGTGGATGGCTACACCTTC. This gives the protein CATSRDGGVDGYTF.

The chain is built from TRBV30 and TRBJ1-2; D not certain. This CDR3 comprises 11 residues. Germline lookup yields CDR1 GTSNPN and CDR2 SVGIG (reference sequence). The V end was cut by 7 bases, the J end by 10 bases, with 16 bases between. The CDR3: CAYLGHLDYTF. The CDR3, as DNA: TGTGCCTACCTTGGGCACTTGGACTACACCTTC. Using reference TRBV30 and TRBJ1-2 for the parts outside the CDR3, the full variable domain is SQTIHQWPATLVQPVGSPLSLECTVEGTSNPNLYWYRQAAGRGLQLLFYSVGIGQISSEVPQNLSASRPQDRQFILSSKKLLLSDSGFYLCAYLGHLDYTFGSGTRLTVV.

The chain carries TRBV15 and TRBJ2-5; the D is unclear. The CDR3 has 15 amino acids. Trimming removed 0 bases from V and 5 bases from J, with 13 bases in between. Germline CDR1 and CDR2: LNHNV and YYDKDF (reference sequence). The CDR3 is CATSRDPRGLETQYF. The DNA for the CDR3 is TGTGCCACCAGCAGAGATCCTCGAGGCCTCGAGACCCAGTACTTC.

The genes are TRBV11-2 and TRBJ2-2, with no clear D. The germline gives CDR1 SGHAT, CDR2 FQNNGV. The CDR3 runs 13 residues. Trimming shortened V by 6 bases and J by 7 bases, and 12 bases separated the two germline ends. CDR3 protein: CASSSRFGGELFF. The DNA for the CDR3 is TGTGCCAGCAGTTCCAGGTTCGGCGGGGAGCTGTTTTTT.

The V and J genes are TRBV14 and TRBJ1-1; 10 bases are a match to TRBD1. There are 14 residues in the CDR3. With V trimmed by 3 bases and J by 7 bases, 5 bases remained unmatched. CDR1 is SGHDN and CDR2 is FVKESK in the germline V gene. The CDR3 reads CASSQVTGGVEAFF. The CDR3 DNA reads as TGTGCCAGCAGCCAGGTGACAGGGGGCGTTGAAGCTTTCTTT.

CDR3 nucleotide sequence: TGTGCCAGCAGTAGGACCCTCAGCACAGATACGCAGTATTTT. Translation: CASSRTLSTDTQYF. This chain connects TRBV2 to TRBJ2-3; D is uncertain. Trimming removed 5 bases at V and 0 bases at J, with 9 bases between. This CDR3 has 14 amino acids. Germline V gene data show CDR1 as SNHLY and CDR2 as FYNNEI. The entire variable domain, with the rest obtained from reference TRBV2 and TRBJ2-3, is as follows: EPEVTQTPSHQVTQMGQEVILRCVPISNHLYFYWYRQILGQKVEFLVSFYNNEISEKSEIFDDQFSVERPDGSNFTLKIRSTKLEDSAMYFCASSRTLSTDTQYFGPGTRLTVL.

This clonotype has a handful of counts. The rearrangement joins TRBV6-1 to TRBJ1-2, with D perhaps matching TRBD1 (6 bases). The germline V gene has CDR1 MNHNS and CDR2 SASEGT. The length of the CDR3 is 13 residues. Trimming stripped 6 bases from V and 8 bases from J, with 16 bases between. The CDR3 DNA sequence: TGTGCCAGCAGACCAGGACAGAGGGGGGGCTACACCTTC. As protein: CASRPGQRGGYTF.

This clonotype was observed many times. CDR3 protein: CASSPWGTGELFF. For the CDR3, the DNA is TGTGCCAGCAGCCCCTGGGGCACCGGGGAGCTGTTTTTT. The gene calls are TRBV3-1 and TRBJ2-2; unclear D gene. The CDR3 extends over 13 amino acids. Germline-derived CDR1 and CDR2 are LGHDT and YNNKEL (reference sequence). Trimming stripped 4 bases from V and 4 bases from J, with 7 bases between.

There are many counts of this clonotype. V gene TRBV6-5 combines with J gene TRBJ2-7; tentative D call: TRBD2 (6 bases). In germline, CDR1 is MNHEY, CDR2 SVGAGI. Trimming stripped 3 bases from V and 5 bases from J, with 14 bases between. The CDR3 is made up of 14 amino acids. The CDR3 region has the DNA TGTGCCAGCAGTTATTGGGGGAGGAGGGACGAGCAGTACTTC. Its translation is CASSYWGRRDEQYF.

This clonotype was counted only a few times. The chain carries TRBV5-1 and TRBJ1-1; D is unclear. CDR1 and CDR2 (germline): SGHRS, YFSETQ. V was cut by 2 bases and J by 3 bases, with 8 bases left in between. CDR3 length: 13 amino acids. CDR3 DNA: TGCGCCAGCAGCTTCACAACGGACACTGAAGCTTTCTTT. Protein: CASSFTTDTEAFF.

This chain joins TRBV14 and TRBJ2-7; tentatively, D is TRBD2 (6 bases). Trimming pared 1 base from V and 3 bases from J, leaving 19 bases between. Germline lookup yields CDR1 SGHDN and CDR2 FVKESK. CDR3 length: 17 amino acids. CDR3 in amino acids: CASSQVRYGEASYEQYF. The DNA for the CDR3 is TGTGCCAGCAGCCAAGTGAGATACGGGGAGGCGAGCTACGAGCAGTACTTC.

CDR3 sequence (DNA): TGTGCCAGTCTGGACAGCGGGGAAAATCAGCCCCAGCATTTT. As protein: CASLDSGENQPQHF. The chain employs TRBV19 and TRBJ1-5, with D perhaps matching TRBD1 (6 bases). V lost 8 bases and J lost 4, with 15 bases in between. The CDR3 has 14 amino acids. Germline lookup yields CDR1 LNHDA and CDR2 SQIVND (reference sequence).

This clonotype showed up many times. The chain couples TRBV20-1 to TRBJ1-1, with D maybe TRBD1 (6 bases). The CDR3 runs 16 residues. The V end lost 6 bases, the J end lost 0 bases, and 20 bases lay between the germline ends. The V gene's germline CDR1 is DFQATT and CDR2 SNEGSKA (reference sequence). CDR3 nucleotide sequence: TGCAGTGCCCAGAGGACAGCCGGTGGTATGAACACTGAAGCTTTCTTT. Protein: CSAQRTAGGMNTEAFF.

In this sample, this clonotype turned up a few times. The chain links TRBV12-3 or TRBV12-4 to TRBJ2-7; D perhaps matches TRBD1 (6 bases). The CDR3 runs to 15 residues. Trimming cost V 5 bases and J 6 bases, with 20 bases left between them. The CDR3 coding sequence is TGTGCCAGCAGTCCCGACAGGAGTATCGAGGGCGAGCAGTACTTC. Its protein product is CASSPDRSIEGEQYF.

Turning to this clonotype: The junction departs from the called germline gene at one end, perhaps through a read error. The V and J genes are TRBV11-2 and TRBJ1-1, with 7 bases fitting TRBD1. Germline V gives CDR1 SGHAT, CDR2 FQNNGV. The CDR3 runs 16 residues. CDR3 protein: CASSPGGIGMGTGAFF. CDR3 nucleotide sequence: TGTGCCAGCAGCCCAGGGGGTATAGGAATGGGCACTGGAGCTTTCTTT.

This chain uses TRBV5-1 with TRBJ2-7; 10 bases are shared with TRBD1. Germline V gene lookup returns CDR1 SGHRS and CDR2 YFSETQ. The CDR3 totals 14 residues. V lost 4 bases, J lost 6 bases, and 7 bases stayed unmatched. The CDR3 here is CASSRGQGYVEQYF. In DNA form, the CDR3 reads TGCGCCAGCAGCCGGGGACAGGGGTACGTCGAGCAGTACTTC.

The V gene is TRBV28, the J gene TRBJ2-7, with D maybe TRBD2 (6 bases). The V end lost 3 bases, the J end lost 2 bases, and 14 bases lay between the germline ends. This CDR3 has 15 amino acids. Germline V gene lookup returns CDR1 MDHEN and CDR2 SYDVKM. The CDR3, as DNA: TGTGCCAGCAGTTTCGGAGGGGTCCGGGCCTACGAGCAGTACTTC. Its translation: CASSFGGVRAYEQYF.

This clonotype occurred many times. CDR3 sequence reads: CASSPRTFIEQYF. DNA of the CDR3: TGTGCCAGCAGTCCCCGGACCTTTATCGAGCAGTACTTC. The rearrangement joins TRBV27 to TRBJ2-7; the D is unclear. CDR3 size: 13 residues. Trimming left V 5 bases short and J 6 bases short, with 14 bases between. Per germline, CDR1 MNHEY and CDR2 SMNVEV (reference sequence).

This clonotype was detected many times. The chain recombines TRBV19 with TRBJ1-2, with 10 bases lining up with TRBD1. Trimming cost V 9 bases and J 3 bases; bases outside gene matches: 7. In germline, CDR1 is LNHDA, CDR2 SQIVND (reference sequence). This CDR3 is 14 amino acids long. This chain's CDR3 is CASTRTGGHYGYTF. DNA of the CDR3: TGTGCCAGCACTCGGACAGGGGGACACTATGGCTACACCTTC. The full variable domain, with the rest looked up from reference TRBV19 and TRBJ1-2, is DGGITQSPKYLFRKEGQNVTLSCEQNLNHDAMYWYRQDPGQGLRLIYYSQIVNDFQKGDIAEGYSVSREKKESFPLTVTSAQKNPTAFYLCASTRTGGHYGYTFGSGTRLTVV.

In its sample, this clonotype was seen a few times. V gene TRBV13 combines with J gene TRBJ2-2; perhaps TRBD2 as D (5 bases). Germline lookup yields CDR1 PRHDT and CDR2 FYEKMQ (reference sequence). The CDR3 totals 14 residues. Trimming took 6 bases from V and 1 from J, leaving 9 bases between them. The CDR3 loop reads CASRNRENTGELFF. The CDR3, as DNA: TGTGCCAGCAGGAACCGGGAGAACACCGGGGAGCTGTTTTTT.

This chain's CDR3 is CASGAINYGYTF. For the CDR3, the DNA is TGTGCCAGCGGGGCCATTAACTATGGCTACACCTTC. The gene calls are TRBV7-9 and TRBJ1-2, with D possibly TRBD1 on 5 matching bases. The CDR3 loop spans 12 amino acids. Looked up from germline, CDR1 is SEHNR and CDR2 is FQNEAQ (reference sequence). Trimming pared 8 bases from V and 1 base from J, leaving 8 bases between.